The clone carrying this T cell receptor beta chain has more than one count but fewer than ten. This entry comes from a study of CD8 T cells in Susac syndrome. The V and J ends lost 3 bases and 0 bases respectively, with 6 bases between them. Germline V CDR1 and CDR2: SGDLS, YYNGEE. The CDR3 has 13 amino acids. Reverse transcription of roughly 0.5 to 1 ug RNA was carried out with random hexamers. TCRdb processed the immunoSEQ multiplex PCR reads anew with MiXCR; each CDR3 protein has one entry. The repertoire consists of over 150,000 distinct CDR3 sequences, with about 93% occurring once and the leading ten covering under 0.095%. Sequencing of TCR beta drew on CD8+ and CD4+ T cells from blood. Bulk CD8+ and CD4+ cells came from magnetic negative isolation; CD8+ TEMRA by FACS.

This clonotype originated in a human donor with multiple sclerosis. Sequences were obtained from CD4+ T cells from PBMCs. The chain joins TRBV9 to TRBJ1-1, with unresolved D. The CDR3, as DNA: TGTGCCAGCAGCGGGACGGTGAACACTGAAGCTTTCTTT. The encoded protein is CASSGTVNTEAFF.